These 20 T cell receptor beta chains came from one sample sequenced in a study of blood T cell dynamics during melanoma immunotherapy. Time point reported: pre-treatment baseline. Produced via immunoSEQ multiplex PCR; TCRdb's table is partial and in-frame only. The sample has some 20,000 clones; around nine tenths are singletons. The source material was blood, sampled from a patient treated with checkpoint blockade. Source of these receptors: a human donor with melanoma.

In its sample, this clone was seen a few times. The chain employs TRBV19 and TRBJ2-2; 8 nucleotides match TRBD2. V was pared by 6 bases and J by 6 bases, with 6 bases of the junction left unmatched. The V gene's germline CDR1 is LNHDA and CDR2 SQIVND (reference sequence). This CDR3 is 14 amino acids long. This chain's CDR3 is CASSPAGVAGELFF. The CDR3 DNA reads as TGTGCCAGTAGCCCAGCGGGGGTCGCCGGGGAGCTGTTTTTT.

CDR3 sequence reads: CASSLYRLAGEETQYF. DNA for the CDR3: TGTGCCAGCAGCTTGTATAGACTAGCGGGAGAAGAGACCCAGTACTTC. The chain couples TRBV7-9 to TRBJ2-5, with TRBD2 matching over 12 bases. The CDR3 has 16 amino acids. With 3 bases clipped from V and 3 bases from J, the junction kept 5 bases outside the gene matches. Germline-derived CDR1 and CDR2 are SEHNR and FQNEAQ (reference sequence).

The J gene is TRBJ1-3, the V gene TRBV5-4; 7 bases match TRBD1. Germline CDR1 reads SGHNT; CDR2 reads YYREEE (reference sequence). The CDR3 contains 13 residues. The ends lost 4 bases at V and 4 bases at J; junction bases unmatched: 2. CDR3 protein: CASSKGQGNTIYF. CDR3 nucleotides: TGTGCCAGCAGCAAGGGACAGGGAAACACCATATATTTT.

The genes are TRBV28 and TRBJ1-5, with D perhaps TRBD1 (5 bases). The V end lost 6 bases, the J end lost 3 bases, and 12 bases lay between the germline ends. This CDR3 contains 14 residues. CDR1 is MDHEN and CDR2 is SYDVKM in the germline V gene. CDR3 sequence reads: CASSRTLHNQPQHF. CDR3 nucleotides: TGTGCCAGCAGCCGGACACTGCACAATCAGCCCCAGCATTTT.

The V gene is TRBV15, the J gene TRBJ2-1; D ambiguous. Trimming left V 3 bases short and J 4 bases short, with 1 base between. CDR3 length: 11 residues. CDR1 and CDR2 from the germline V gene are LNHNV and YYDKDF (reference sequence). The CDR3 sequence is CATSSYNEQFF. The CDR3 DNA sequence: TGTGCCACCAGCAGTTACAATGAGCAGTTCTTC.

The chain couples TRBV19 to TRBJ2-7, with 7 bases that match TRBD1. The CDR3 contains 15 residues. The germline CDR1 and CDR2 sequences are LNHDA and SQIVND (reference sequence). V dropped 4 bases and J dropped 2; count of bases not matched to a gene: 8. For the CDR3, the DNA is TGTGCCAGTAGTAACCCGGGGACAGCCACCTACGAGCAGTACTTC. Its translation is CASSNPGTATYEQYF.

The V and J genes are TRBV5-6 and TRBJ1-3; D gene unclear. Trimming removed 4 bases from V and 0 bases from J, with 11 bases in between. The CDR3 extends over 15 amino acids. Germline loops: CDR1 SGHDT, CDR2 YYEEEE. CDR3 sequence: CASSGLDFSGNTIYF. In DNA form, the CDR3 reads TGTGCCAGCAGCGGACTGGACTTCTCTGGAAACACCATATATTTT.

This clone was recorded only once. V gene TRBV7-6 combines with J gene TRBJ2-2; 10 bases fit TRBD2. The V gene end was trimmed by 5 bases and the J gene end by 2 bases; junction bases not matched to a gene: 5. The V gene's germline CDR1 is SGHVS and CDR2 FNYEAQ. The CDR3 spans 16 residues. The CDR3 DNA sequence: TGTGCCAGCAGCCCGACTAGCGGGTTAAACACCGGGGAGCTGTTTTTT. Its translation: CASSPTSGLNTGELFF.

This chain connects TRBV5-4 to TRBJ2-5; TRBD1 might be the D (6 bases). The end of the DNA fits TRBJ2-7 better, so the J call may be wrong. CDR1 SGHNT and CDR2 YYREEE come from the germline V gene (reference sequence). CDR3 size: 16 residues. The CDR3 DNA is TGTGCCAGCAGGAGAGGATCAGGGGAAGGCTCGGGCGAGCAGTACTTC. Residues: CASRRGSGEGSGEQYF.

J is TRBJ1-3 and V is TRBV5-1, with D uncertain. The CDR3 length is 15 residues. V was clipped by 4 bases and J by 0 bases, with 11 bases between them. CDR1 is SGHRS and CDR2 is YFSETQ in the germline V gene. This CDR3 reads CASSLDLSSGNTIYF. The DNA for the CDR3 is TGCGCCAGCAGCCTGGACCTAAGCTCTGGAAACACCATATATTTT.

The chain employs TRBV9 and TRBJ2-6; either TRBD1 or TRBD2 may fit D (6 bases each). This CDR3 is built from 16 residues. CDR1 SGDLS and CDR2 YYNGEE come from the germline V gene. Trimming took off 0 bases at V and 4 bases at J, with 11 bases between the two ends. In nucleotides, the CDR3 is TGTGCCAGCAGCGTAGTCTCGGGGGCCGGGGCCAACGTCCTGACTTTC. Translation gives CASSVVSGAGANVLTF.

The CDR3 loop reads CASSPPPGGGAADTQYF. CDR3 bases: TGTGCCAGCAGCCCACCCCCGGGCGGGGGGGCGGCCGATACGCAGTATTTT. The chain uses TRBV9 and TRBJ2-3; 9 bases align to TRBD2. CDR1 and CDR2 from the germline V gene are SGDLS and YYNGEE. The CDR3 contains 17 residues. The J segment lost 6 bases and the V segment lost 4 bases, leaving 15 bases of the junction unmatched.

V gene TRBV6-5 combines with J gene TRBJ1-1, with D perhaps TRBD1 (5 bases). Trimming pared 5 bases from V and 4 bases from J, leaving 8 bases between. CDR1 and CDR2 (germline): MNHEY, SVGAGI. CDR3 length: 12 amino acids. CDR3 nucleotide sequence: TGTGCCAGCAGTCGGGGGGGCACTGAAGCTTTCTTT. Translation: CASSRGGTEAFF.

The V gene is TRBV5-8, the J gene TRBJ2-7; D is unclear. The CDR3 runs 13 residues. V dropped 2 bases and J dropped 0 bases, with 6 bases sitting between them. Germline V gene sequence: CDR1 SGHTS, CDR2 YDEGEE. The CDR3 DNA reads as TGTGCCAGCAGCTTAGCGAGCTCCTACGAGCAGTACTTC. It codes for CASSLASSYEQYF.

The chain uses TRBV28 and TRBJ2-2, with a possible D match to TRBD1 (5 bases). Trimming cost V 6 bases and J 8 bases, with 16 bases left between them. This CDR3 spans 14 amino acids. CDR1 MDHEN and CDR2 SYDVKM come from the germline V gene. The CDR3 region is CASSRQILGGELFF. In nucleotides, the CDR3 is TGTGCCAGCAGCCGACAGATACTCGGGGGGGAGCTGTTTTTT. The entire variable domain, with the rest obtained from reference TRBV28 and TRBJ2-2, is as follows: DVKVTQSSRYLVKRTGEKVFLECVQDMDHENMFWYRQDPGLGLRLIYFSYDVKMKEKGDIPEGYSVSREKKERFSLILESASTNQTSMYLCASSRQILGGELFFGEGSRLTVL.

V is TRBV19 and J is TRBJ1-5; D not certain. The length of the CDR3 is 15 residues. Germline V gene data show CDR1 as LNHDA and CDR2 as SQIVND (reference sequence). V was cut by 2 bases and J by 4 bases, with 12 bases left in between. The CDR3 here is CASSIQGKGNQPQHF. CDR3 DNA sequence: TGTGCCAGTAGTATACAAGGTAAAGGTAATCAGCCCCAGCATTTT.

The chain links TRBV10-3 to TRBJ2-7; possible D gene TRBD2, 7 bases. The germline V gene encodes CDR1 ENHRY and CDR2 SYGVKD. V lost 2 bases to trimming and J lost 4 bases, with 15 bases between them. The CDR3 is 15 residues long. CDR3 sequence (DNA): TGTGCCATCAGTGAGGGAGGGGGGGTGAGGTACGAGCAGTACTTC. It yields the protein CAISEGGGVRYEQYF.

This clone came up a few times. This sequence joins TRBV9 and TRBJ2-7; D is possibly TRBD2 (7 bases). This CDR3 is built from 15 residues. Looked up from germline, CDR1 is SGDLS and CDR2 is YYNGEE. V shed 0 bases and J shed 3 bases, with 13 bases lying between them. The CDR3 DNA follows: TGTGCCAGCAGCGTAGAAGTAGGGGGGGTCTACGAGCAGTACTTC. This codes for CASSVEVGGVYEQYF.

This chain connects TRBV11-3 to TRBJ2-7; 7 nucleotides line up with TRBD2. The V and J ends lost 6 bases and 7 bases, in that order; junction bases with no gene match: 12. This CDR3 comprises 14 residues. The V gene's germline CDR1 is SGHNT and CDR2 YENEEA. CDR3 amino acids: CASSRSSGLREQYF. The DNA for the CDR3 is TGTGCCAGCAGTCGCTCTAGCGGCTTAAGGGAGCAGTACTTC.

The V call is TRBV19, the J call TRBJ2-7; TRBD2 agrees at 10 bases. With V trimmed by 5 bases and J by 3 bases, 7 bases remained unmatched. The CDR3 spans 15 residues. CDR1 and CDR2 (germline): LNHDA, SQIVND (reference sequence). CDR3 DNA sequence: TGTGCCAGTAGTTCCCGGGTAGCGGGGGGCTACGAGCAGTACTTC. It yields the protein CASSSRVAGGYEQYF. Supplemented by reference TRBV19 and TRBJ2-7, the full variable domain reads DGGITQSPKYLFRKEGQNVTLSCEQNLNHDAMYWYRQDPGQGLRLIYYSQIVNDFQKGDIAEGYSVSREKKESFPLTVTSAQKNPTAFYLCASSSRVAGGYEQYFGPGTRLTVT.